Below, 28 T cell receptor beta chains from the same sample are listed, as sequenced in a study of blood T cells in healthy people across ages. PCR was performed a second time for roughly 6 to 12 cycles using a sample-barcoded 5' primer and a J-beta primer mix. From the 5' RACE reads, TCRdb called clonotypes with MiXCR, one entry per CDR3 protein. Among about 1.6 million distinct CDR3 sequences listed, around 36% were seen once. The material sequenced was blood. These receptors were collected from a woman in her 30s in good health.

About this clonotype itself: The junction differs from germline at one of its ends, possibly a read error. The chain carries TRBV20-1 and TRBJ2-1; 10 nucleotides match TRBD2. CDR1 and CDR2 from the germline V gene are DFQATT and SNEGSKA (reference sequence). The CDR3 is 18 residues long. The CDR3 nucleotides are TGCAGTGCTAGAGACTTATCCAGCGGGGGGGAATCCTACAACGAGCAGTTCTTC. Translating it yields CSARDLSSGGESYNEQFF.

The chain links TRBV10-1 to TRBJ2-3, with a weak D call TRBD1 (7 bases). Germline V gene data show CDR1 as WNHNN and CDR2 as SYGVQD (reference sequence). CDR3 length: 15 residues. Trimming shortened V by 6 bases and J by 4 bases, and 17 bases separated the two germline ends. CDR3 sequence reads: CASSPRRGRSDTQYF. The CDR3 coding sequence is TGCGCCAGCAGCCCAAGGAGGGGGCGGTCAGATACGCAGTATTTT.

The rearrangement uses TRBV20-1 and TRBJ2-5, with D possibly being TRBD1 (6 bases). V was pared by 4 bases and J by 3 bases, with 18 bases between. The V gene's germline CDR1 is DFQATT and CDR2 SNEGSKA (reference sequence). CDR3 length: 15 amino acids. The CDR3 reads CSATPQWDKEETQYF. CDR3 coding DNA: TGCAGTGCTACACCCCAGTGGGACAAAGAAGAGACCCAGTACTTC.

The rearrangement joins TRBV6-1 to TRBJ2-7; 7 bases are shared with TRBD1. The CDR3 is made up of 12 amino acids. V was clipped by 5 bases and J by 6 bases; unmatched bases: 4. Germline CDR1 is MNHNS and CDR2 is SASEGT. Written as DNA, the CDR3 is TGTGCCAGCAGTCGGGACAGTGCCGAGCAGTACTTC. It specifies CASSRDSAEQYF.

This clonotype showed up just a few times. The rearrangement joins TRBV6-2 or TRBV6-3 to TRBJ2-2, with 7 bases matching TRBD2. The CDR3 consists of 15 residues. With 5 bases clipped from V and 6 bases from J, the junction kept 9 bases outside the gene matches. Germline loops: CDR1 MNHEY, CDR2 SVGEGT. CDR3 protein: CASSLRRTSPGELFF. The CDR3 nucleotides are TGTGCCAGCAGTCTCCGCCGGACTAGTCCCGGGGAGCTGTTTTTT.

There are a few counts of this clonotype. J is TRBJ1-1 and V is TRBV7-2; 7 positions agree with TRBD1. The CDR3 is made up of 14 amino acids. V was clipped by 5 bases and J by 4 bases; unmatched bases: 7. Germline V gene sequence: CDR1 SGHTA, CDR2 FQGNSA. This CDR3 is CASSRTGAATEAFF. DNA of the CDR3: TGTGCCAGCAGCCGAACAGGGGCAGCCACTGAAGCTTTCTTT.

CDR3 bases: TGCAGCTCCCGAACAGGGAGAAACTACAATGAGCAGTTCTTC. It codes for CSSRTGRNYNEQFF. The genes are TRBV29-1 and TRBJ2-1; D perhaps matches TRBD1 (6 bases). The CDR3 loop spans 14 amino acids. Germline V gene data show CDR1 as SQVTM and CDR2 as ANQGSEA. Trimming removed 8 bases at V and 3 bases at J, with 17 bases between.

The chain uses TRBV20-1 and TRBJ2-3; possibly TRBD2 for D (7 bases). Trimming removed 6 bases at V and 1 base at J, with 17 bases between. This CDR3 is 15 amino acids long. Germline V gene lookup returns CDR1 DFQATT and CDR2 SNEGSKA (reference sequence). The CDR3 is CSAPKGGGGTDTQYF. CDR3 bases: TGCAGTGCCCCTAAGGGGGGAGGGGGCACAGATACGCAGTATTTT.

V is TRBV7-2 and J is TRBJ2-5, with a weak D call TRBD1 (6 bases). The CDR3 length is 14 residues. V shed 8 bases and J shed 5 bases, with 18 bases lying between them. Germline lookup yields CDR1 SGHTA and CDR2 FQGNSA. The CDR3 DNA reads TGTGCCAGCCGGGTAGGAGTAACAGGGGAGACCCAGTACTTC. This codes for CASRVGVTGETQYF. Full variable domain (outside the CDR3, taken from reference TRBV7-2 and TRBJ2-5): GAGVSQSPSNKVTEKGKDVELRCDPISGHTALYWYRQSLGQGLEFLIYFQGNSAPDKSGLPSDRFSAERTGGSVSTLTIQRTQQEDSAVYLCASRVGVTGETQYFGPGTRLLVL.

Written as DNA, the CDR3 is TGTGCCAGCAGTGAGATCGGATTTCTTCAAGAGACCCAGTACTTC. Translated: CASSEIGFLQETQYF. The chain is built from TRBV2 and TRBJ2-5; no clear D gene. The CDR3 has 15 residues. Germline CDR1 reads SNHLY; CDR2 reads FYNNEI. V lost 3 bases, J lost 2 bases, and 13 bases lay in between.

The rearrangement uses TRBV6-2 or TRBV6-3 and TRBJ1-1, with unresolved D. The V gene lost 6 bases and the J gene lost 5 bases, with 13 bases spanning the gap. The CDR3 has 13 residues. Germline V gene data show CDR1 as MNHEY and CDR2 as SVGEGT. CDR3 amino acids: CASRIWEGTEAFF. The CDR3 coding sequence is TGTGCCAGCAGAATCTGGGAGGGTACTGAAGCTTTCTTT.

This clonotype was seen more than once but under ten times. The rearrangement joins TRBV7-2 to TRBJ2-7; D possibly corresponds to TRBD2 (7 bases). The CDR3 extends over 14 amino acids. With 0 bases removed from V and 7 bases from J, the gap between germline ends came to 13 bases. Germline CDR1 and CDR2: SGHTA and FQGNSA. The CDR3: CASSLAGGREEQYF. CDR3 sequence (DNA): TGTGCCAGCAGCTTAGCGGGGGGGCGAGAAGAGCAGTACTTC.

This chain uses TRBV4-1 with TRBJ2-7; a possible D gene is TRBD2 (7 bases). This CDR3 region has 17 residues. Germline CDR1 is MGHRA and CDR2 is YSYEKL. V was pared by 3 bases and J by 2 bases, with 20 bases between. The DNA of the CDR3 is TGCGCCAGCAGCCATACGAGCGGAACGGGGGGCACCTACGAGCAGTACTTC. Translated: CASSHTSGTGGTYEQYF.

A remark on this clonotype: The junction departs from the called germline gene at one end, perhaps through a read error. CDR3 in DNA: TGTGTTAGTGGTTTGGTACAGGGACTAGTCAATGAGCAGTTCTTC. Translation gives CVSGLVQGLVNEQFF. The chain joins TRBV12-5 to TRBJ2-1; TRBD2 matches 8 bases. Germline CDR1 and CDR2: LGHNT and FRNRAP. The CDR3 spans 15 residues. Full variable domain (outside the CDR3, taken from reference TRBV12-5 and TRBJ2-1): DARVTQTPRHKVTEMGQEVTMRCQPILGHNTVFWYRQTMMQGLELLAYFRNRAPLDDSGMPKDRFSAEMPDATLATLKIQPSEPRDSAVYFCVSGLVQGLVNEQFFGPGTRLTVL.

V usage is TRBV5-6 and J usage is TRBJ2-7; 7 nucleotides align to TRBD1. In germline, CDR1 is SGHDT, CDR2 YYEEEE. This CDR3 has 14 residues. V dropped 0 bases and J dropped 4; count of bases not matched to a gene: 4. As DNA, the CDR3 is TGTGCCAGCAGCTTGGCTCCGGACAGGTACGAGCAGTACTTC. As protein: CASSLAPDRYEQYF.

This clonotype has only a few counts. The V call is TRBV20-1, the J call TRBJ2-3; TRBD1 aligns across 8 bases. The CDR3 totals 17 residues. Germline values: CDR1 DFQATT, CDR2 SNEGSKA (reference sequence). V lost 1 base to trimming and J lost 9 bases; unmatched junction nucleotides: 18. The CDR3 bases are TGCAGTGCTAGAGTCGGCGGAGGGGGACAGGCGTTGAGAACGCAGTATTTT. Amino acids: CSARVGGGGQALRTQYF.

V usage is TRBV7-2 and J usage is TRBJ2-1; possibly TRBD1 or TRBD2 for D (6 bases each). The germline V gene has CDR1 SGHTA and CDR2 FQGNSA. The CDR3 covers 14 residues. Trimming took off 7 bases at V and 2 bases at J, with 12 bases between the two ends. CDR3 sequence reads: CASTHGGPYNEQFF. As DNA, the CDR3 is TGTGCCAGCACCCACGGGGGCCCCTACAATGAGCAGTTCTTC.

This clonotype has just a few counts. CDR3 loop: CSARGTGGSNQPQHF. For the CDR3, the DNA is TGCAGTGCTAGAGGGACAGGGGGTAGCAATCAGCCCCAGCATTTT. The chain couples TRBV20-1 to TRBJ1-5; 10 nucleotides match TRBD1. Germline V CDR1 and CDR2: DFQATT, SNEGSKA (reference sequence). The CDR3 contains 15 residues. Germline trimming cut 1 base from V and 0 bases from J; bases unmatched to any gene: 0.

This clonotype appeared a few times. This chain links TRBV20-1 with TRBJ1-4; D is ambiguous. V lost 2 bases to trimming and J lost 3 bases, with 7 bases between them. CDR1 and CDR2 from the germline V gene are DFQATT and SNEGSKA (reference sequence). This CDR3 is built from 13 residues. CDR3 nucleotide sequence: TGCAGTGCTAGACCCGAGTCTAATGAAAAACTGTTTTTT. Its protein is CSARPESNEKLFF.

The chain employs TRBV20-1 and TRBJ2-7, with D maybe TRBD1 (5 bases). V lost 2 bases and J lost 3, with 11 bases in between. Germline V gene sequence: CDR1 DFQATT, CDR2 SNEGSKA (reference sequence). This CDR3 is built from 13 residues. This CDR3 is CSARYRQIYEQYF. The CDR3 DNA reads as TGCAGTGCTAGATACCGACAGATCTACGAGCAGTACTTC.

The chain recombines TRBV14 with TRBJ2-7; D unclear. V was shortened by 5 bases and J by 1 base, with 9 bases between the two germline ends. This CDR3 spans 13 amino acids. Germline values: CDR1 SGHDN, CDR2 FVKESK. CDR3 in amino acids: CASSIFSSYEQYF. The CDR3 DNA sequence: TGTGCCAGCAGCATATTCAGTTCCTACGAGCAGTACTTC.

V is TRBV7-9 and J is TRBJ1-2; perhaps TRBD1 as D (6 bases). CDR1 is SEHNR, CDR2 FQNEAQ, per germline (reference sequence). This CDR3 contains 14 residues. V was trimmed by 6 bases and J by 5 bases, leaving 16 bases between them. Written as DNA, the CDR3 is TGTGCCAGCAGGCACCAGCCAGGGGCTTATGGCTACACCTTC. Translated, it gives CASRHQPGAYGYTF.

The V gene is TRBV6-1, the J gene TRBJ2-1; no firm D call. V lost 4 bases and J lost 5, with 6 bases in between. CDR3 length: 12 residues. Germline V gene data show CDR1 as MNHNS and CDR2 as SASEGT. CDR3 nucleotide sequence: TGTGCCAGCAGTGTTATAAACAATGAGCAGTTCTTC. This gives the protein CASSVINNEQFF.

This clonotype was seen many times. V usage is TRBV6-2 or TRBV6-3 and J usage is TRBJ2-3, with D unclear. Germline V CDR1 and CDR2: MNHEY, SVGEGT. V gave up 2 bases and J gave up 0 bases, with 9 bases separating them. This CDR3 comprises 15 residues. The CDR3 loop reads CASSYGLASTDTQYF. DNA of the CDR3: TGTGCCAGCAGTTACGGCTTGGCTAGCACAGATACGCAGTATTTT.

The chain combines TRBV28 with TRBJ1-1; D not resolved. There are 11 residues in the CDR3. The germline V gene encodes CDR1 MDHEN and CDR2 SYDVKM. V was cut by 2 bases and J by 4 bases, with 2 bases left in between. The CDR3 sequence is CASSLLTEAFF. The DNA of the CDR3 is TGTGCCAGCAGTTTACTCACTGAAGCTTTCTTT.

There are many counts of this clonotype. One end of the junction fails to match germline, which may point to a read error. Written as DNA, the CDR3 is TGTGCCAGCAGCTTAGATGGGGGGGAGCAGTACTTC. Residues: CASSLDGGEQYF. The rearrangement uses TRBV5-1 and TRBJ2-7, with D perhaps TRBD2 (6 bases). This CDR3 contains 12 residues. The germline V gene encodes CDR1 SGHRS and CDR2 YFSETQ.

This clonotype occurred a few times. The chain recombines TRBV2 with TRBJ1-2; unclear D gene. Germline-derived CDR1 and CDR2 are SNHLY and FYNNEI. V was trimmed by 3 bases and J by 5 bases, leaving 10 bases between them. This CDR3 region has 13 residues. The CDR3 spells CASSEFKAYGYTF. As DNA, the CDR3 is TGTGCCAGCAGTGAGTTCAAGGCGTATGGCTACACCTTC.

This clonotype was seen just once. This rearrangement joins TRBV6-1 to TRBJ1-2; the match to TRBD1 covers 9 bases. Germline-derived CDR1 and CDR2 are MNHNS and SASEGT. V was clipped by 6 bases and J by 2 bases; unmatched bases: 7. The CDR3 has 15 residues. CDR3 region: CASSRTGAQNYGYTF. The CDR3 DNA is TGTGCCAGCAGCCGGACAGGGGCGCAAAACTATGGCTACACCTTC.